This TCR beta chain was identified in a study of blood T cell repertoires in COVID-19. Study-level background: Specimens from acute and convalescent COVID-19 originated in the United States, Italy and Spain. T cells, B-cell-depleted T cells, or PBMCs provided the cDNA or gDNA that served as material.

In the authors' workflow: Amplified reference gene primers provided the basis for estimating nucleated cell counts. The repertoire was sequenced with immunoSEQ multiplex PCR; TCRdb's copy has only in-frame clones and lacks some. V and J calls and clone size follow that table, whereas D and trimming were derived from the DNA. The sample lists 95,000 to 150,000 clones; around two thirds were seen once. The J segment lost 4 bases and the V segment lost 6 bases, leaving 10 bases of the junction unmatched. Germline CDR1 and CDR2: MNHEY and SMNVEV (reference sequence). This CDR3 comprises 15 residues. The sequencing input was peripheral blood. The TCR originated in a woman in her seventies with acute or convalescent COVID-19. The rearrangement joins TRBV27 to TRBJ2-3, with 7 bases aligning to TRBD1. The CDR3 sequence is CASRYLKGASDTQYF. The CDR3 coding sequence is TGTGCCAGCAGATACTTGAAGGGGGCCTCAGATACGCAGTATTTT.